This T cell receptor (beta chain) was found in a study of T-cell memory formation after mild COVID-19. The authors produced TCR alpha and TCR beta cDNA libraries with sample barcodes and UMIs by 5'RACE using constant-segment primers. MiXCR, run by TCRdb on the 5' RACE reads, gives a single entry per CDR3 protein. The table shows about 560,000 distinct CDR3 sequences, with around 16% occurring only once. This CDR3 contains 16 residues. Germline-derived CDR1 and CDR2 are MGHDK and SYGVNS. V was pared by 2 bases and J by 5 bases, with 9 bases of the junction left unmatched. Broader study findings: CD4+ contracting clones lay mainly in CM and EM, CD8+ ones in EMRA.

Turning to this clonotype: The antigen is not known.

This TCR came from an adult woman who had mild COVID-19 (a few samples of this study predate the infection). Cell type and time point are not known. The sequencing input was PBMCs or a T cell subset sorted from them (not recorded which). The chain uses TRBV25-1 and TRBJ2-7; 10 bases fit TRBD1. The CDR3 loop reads CASSELAGTGAHEQYF. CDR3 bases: TGTGCCAGCAGTGAACTCGCCGGGACAGGGGCCCACGAGCAGTACTTC.